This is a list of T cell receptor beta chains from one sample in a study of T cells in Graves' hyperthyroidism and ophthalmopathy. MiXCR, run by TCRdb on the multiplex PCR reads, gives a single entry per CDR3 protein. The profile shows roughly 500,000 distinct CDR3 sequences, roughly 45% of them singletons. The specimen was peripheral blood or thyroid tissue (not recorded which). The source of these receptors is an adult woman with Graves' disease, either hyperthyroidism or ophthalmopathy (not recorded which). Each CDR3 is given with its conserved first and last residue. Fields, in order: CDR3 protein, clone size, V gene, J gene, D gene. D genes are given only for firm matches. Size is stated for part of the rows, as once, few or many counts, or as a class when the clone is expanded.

cdr3_aa: CAIRPGQGYEQYF
clone_size: few
v_call: TRBV10-3
j_call: TRBJ2-7
d_call: TRBD1

cdr3_aa: CASSLSGQNCGYTF
clone_size: .
v_call: TRBV7-9
j_call: TRBJ1-2
d_call: .

cdr3_aa: CSARPLDLGPQHF
clone_size: few
v_call: TRBV20-1
j_call: TRBJ1-5
d_call: .

cdr3_aa: CASSSAVGGLQETQYF
clone_size: many
v_call: TRBV7-2
j_call: TRBJ2-5
d_call: .

cdr3_aa: CASSVEAWRQRSQTSNQPQHF
clone_size: .
v_call: TRBV9
j_call: TRBJ1-5
d_call: .

cdr3_aa: CATSTASATSNTGELFF
clone_size: many
v_call: TRBV24-1
j_call: TRBJ2-2
d_call: .

cdr3_aa: CASSGGPYGYTF
clone_size: many
v_call: TRBV27
j_call: TRBJ1-2
d_call: .

cdr3_aa: CSVGQVREQYF
clone_size: .
v_call: TRBV29-1
j_call: TRBJ2-7
d_call: .

cdr3_aa: CSANTPYLPGDGYTF
clone_size: few
v_call: TRBV20-1
j_call: TRBJ1-2
d_call: .

cdr3_aa: CATSRDRFRVNTEAFF
clone_size: .
v_call: TRBV15
j_call: TRBJ1-1
d_call: .

cdr3_aa: CASTEGESSYNSPLHF
clone_size: .
v_call: TRBV9
j_call: TRBJ1-6
d_call: .

cdr3_aa: CSARDDRGGGGYTF
clone_size: .
v_call: TRBV20-1
j_call: TRBJ1-2
d_call: TRBD1

cdr3_aa: CASSPRQGNQPQHF
clone_size: many
v_call: TRBV6-5
j_call: TRBJ1-5
d_call: TRBD1

cdr3_aa: CASSLVPPLLFF
clone_size: .
v_call: TRBV7-9
j_call: TRBJ1-4
d_call: .

cdr3_aa: CAISSGESGNTIYF
clone_size: .
v_call: TRBV10-3
j_call: TRBJ1-3
d_call: .

cdr3_aa: CVSSRWGDGSYEQYF
clone_size: .
v_call: TRBV10-3
j_call: TRBJ2-7
d_call: .

cdr3_aa: CASSRGQSYNSPLHF
clone_size: many
v_call: TRBV5-1
j_call: TRBJ1-6
d_call: TRBD1

cdr3_aa: CASSLEQSGGPGNTIYF
clone_size: many
v_call: TRBV7-6
j_call: TRBJ1-3
d_call: .

cdr3_aa: CSVEDRDLENTEAFF
clone_size: .
v_call: TRBV29-1
j_call: TRBJ1-1
d_call: .

cdr3_aa: CASSEGSGFLNEKLFF
clone_size: many
v_call: TRBV25-1
j_call: TRBJ1-4
d_call: .

cdr3_aa: CAISPNRYNSPLHF
clone_size: .
v_call: TRBV10-3
j_call: TRBJ1-6
d_call: .

cdr3_aa: CASSNGLVDTQYF
clone_size: .
v_call: TRBV7-2
j_call: TRBJ2-3
d_call: .

cdr3_aa: CASSSTRPGLAGGRGKTQYF
clone_size: many
v_call: TRBV11-2
j_call: TRBJ2-5
d_call: TRBD2

cdr3_aa: CASSLQKYNSPLHF
clone_size: many
v_call: TRBV5-8
j_call: TRBJ1-6
d_call: .

cdr3_aa: CASSLAGEEKLFF
clone_size: .
v_call: TRBV7-9
j_call: TRBJ1-4
d_call: .

cdr3_aa: CASSLSIAGGGGELFF
clone_size: many
v_call: TRBV7-2
j_call: TRBJ2-2
d_call: TRBD2

cdr3_aa: CSATQQGANVLTF
clone_size: .
v_call: TRBV20-1
j_call: TRBJ2-6
d_call: .

cdr3_aa: CASTRQGPGDTEAFF
clone_size: .
v_call: TRBV7-2
j_call: TRBJ1-1
d_call: TRBD1

cdr3_aa: CSVLAGESTQETQYF
clone_size: .
v_call: TRBV29-1
j_call: TRBJ2-5
d_call: TRBD2

cdr3_aa: CSVALPRGTQYF
clone_size: .
v_call: TRBV29-1
j_call: TRBJ2-5
d_call: .

cdr3_aa: CASQRWGVGEKLFF
clone_size: many
v_call: TRBV6-5
j_call: TRBJ1-4
d_call: .

cdr3_aa: CASSAETGNEQYF
clone_size: .
v_call: TRBV7-2
j_call: TRBJ2-7
d_call: TRBD1

cdr3_aa: CASKPGYQETQYF
clone_size: .
v_call: TRBV2
j_call: TRBJ2-5
d_call: .